Listed here are 5 T cell receptor beta chains from one sample, sequenced in a study of T cells in localized non-small cell lung cancer. Assay: immunoSEQ multiplex PCR; the TCRdb copy retains only in-frame clones and omits some. The sample shows about 1,200 clones, around 25% of them seen only once. This material consisted of normal lung tissue next to the tumor, taken before any cancer treatment. The receptors were sampled from a female donor older than 55 with stage I squamous cell lung carcinoma.

CDR3 residues: CASRARTGDYNEQFF. Written as DNA, the CDR3 is TGTGCCAGCAGGGCGAGGACGGGGGATTACAATGAGCAGTTCTTC. The chain has TRBV11-3 and TRBJ2-1, with D perhaps TRBD2 (6 bases). From germline, CDR1 is SGHNT and CDR2 YENEEA. Trimming removed 6 bases from V and 4 bases from J, with 16 bases in between. There are 15 residues in the CDR3.

The chain joins TRBV6-8 to TRBJ1-3; possibly TRBD1 for D (5 bases). CDR1 and CDR2 (germline): MNHGY, SAAAGT. Trimming left V 6 bases short and J 1 base short, with 7 bases between. The CDR3 sequence is 13 residues long. CDR3 nucleotide sequence: TGTGCCAGCAGGGGGGATTCTGGAAACACCATATATTTT. Amino acid sequence: CASRGDSGNTIYF.

This clone was observed a few times. The genes are TRBV23-1 and TRBJ2-3; a weak D match, TRBD1 (5 bases). TRBV23-1 carries the ORF label, with uncertain function. Trimming pared 6 bases from V and 4 bases from J, leaving 11 bases between. This CDR3 has 13 amino acids. The DNA for the CDR3 is TGCGCCAGCAGCCTGACAGTGTCAGATACGCAGTATTTT. It specifies CASSLTVSDTQYF.

The chain is built from TRBV19 and TRBJ1-1, with TRBD1 matching over 8 bases. Germline loops: CDR1 LNHDA, CDR2 SQIVND (reference sequence). With V trimmed by 3 bases and J by 4 bases, 4 bases remained unmatched. This CDR3 contains 14 residues. CDR3 coding DNA: TGTGCCAGTAGTATCCGACAGGGGAGCACTGAAGCTTTCTTT. Translated, it gives CASSIRQGSTEAFF.

This clone qualifies as large. V is TRBV6-8 and J is TRBJ2-5; tentative D call: TRBD1 (5 bases). V lost 7 bases and J 5 bases, leaving 20 bases between the germline ends. Germline V gene sequence: CDR1 MNHGY, CDR2 SAAAGT. The CDR3 covers 15 residues. CDR3: CASTDFQGSEETQYF. In nucleotides, the CDR3 is TGTGCCAGCACCGACTTCCAGGGTTCCGAGGAGACCCAGTACTTC.